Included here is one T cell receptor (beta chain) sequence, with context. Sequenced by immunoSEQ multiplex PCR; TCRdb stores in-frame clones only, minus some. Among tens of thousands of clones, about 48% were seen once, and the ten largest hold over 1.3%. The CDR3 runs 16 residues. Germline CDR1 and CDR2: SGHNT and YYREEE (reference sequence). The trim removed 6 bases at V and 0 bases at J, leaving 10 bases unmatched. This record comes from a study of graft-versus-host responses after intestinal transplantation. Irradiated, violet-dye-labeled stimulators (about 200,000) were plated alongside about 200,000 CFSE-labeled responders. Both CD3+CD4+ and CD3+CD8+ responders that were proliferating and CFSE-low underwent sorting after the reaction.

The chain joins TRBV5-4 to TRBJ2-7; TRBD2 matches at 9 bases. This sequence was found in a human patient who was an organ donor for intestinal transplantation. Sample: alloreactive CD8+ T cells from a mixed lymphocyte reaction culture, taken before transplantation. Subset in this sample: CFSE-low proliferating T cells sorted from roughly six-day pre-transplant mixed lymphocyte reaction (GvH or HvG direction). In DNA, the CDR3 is TGTGCCAGCAACCTATTGGCGGGAGGGCCCTCCTACGAGCAGTACTTC. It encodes CASNLLAGGPSYEQYF.